The subject of this entry is one T cell receptor (beta chain). TCRdb re-analyzed the PCR reads using MiXCR. Here the sample spans about 12,000 clones, around 20% being singletons. The CDR3 has 15 amino acids. V was pared by 5 bases and J by 5 bases, with 7 bases of the junction left unmatched. This sample is part of a study of metastatic and nonmetastatic thyroid tumors. Study-level background: Patients with malignant and benign thyroid disease provided blood and tumor or nodule tissue, whose repertoires were compared.

The entire patient cohort was treatment-naive prior to thyroid surgery. This receptor was taken from a female donor with papillary thyroid cancer or a benign thyroid nodule (not recorded which). Some clones in this sample may be carry-over from other donors' samples. The chain recombines TRBV12-3 or TRBV12-4 with TRBJ2-1; 9 bases align to TRBD1. Sequencing input: adjacent normal tissue. CDR3 protein: CASSPRQGVNNEQFF. The CDR3 nucleotides are TGTGCCAGCAGTCCCCGACAGGGGGTAAACAATGAGCAGTTCTTC.